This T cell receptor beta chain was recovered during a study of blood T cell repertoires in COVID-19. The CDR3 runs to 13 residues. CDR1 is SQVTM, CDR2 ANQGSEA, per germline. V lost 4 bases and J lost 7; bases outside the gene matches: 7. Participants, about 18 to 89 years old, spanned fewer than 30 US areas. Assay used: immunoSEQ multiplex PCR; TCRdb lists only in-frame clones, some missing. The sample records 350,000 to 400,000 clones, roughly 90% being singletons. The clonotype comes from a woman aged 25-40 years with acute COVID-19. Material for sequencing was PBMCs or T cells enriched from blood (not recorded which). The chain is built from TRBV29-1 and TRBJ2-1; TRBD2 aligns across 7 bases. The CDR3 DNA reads TGCAGCGTTGTGGCGGTGGGGGGGAATGAGCAGTTCTTC. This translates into CSVVAVGGNEQFF.